This T cell receptor beta chain was documented in a study of CD8 T cells in ankylosing spondylitis. TCRdb analysed the 5' RACE reads with MiXCR anew, one entry per CDR3 protein. The sample contains approximately 300,000 distinct CDR3 sequences, 8% of which appear only once. This clonotype was recorded a few times. Its antigen is currently unknown. Germline V gene data show CDR1 as SNHLY and CDR2 as FYNNEI. With 7 bases clipped from V and 9 bases from J, the junction kept 9 bases outside the gene matches. The CDR3 runs to 14 residues. Findings of the study overall: From matched ankylosing spondylitis synovial fluid, disease-linked clones were reportedly recovered at significantly enriched levels. Typical of ankylosing spondylitis blood, it appeared, was a TCR beta motif of roughly eight highly homologous variants.

Sequenced input: blood, either unsorted or a sorted T cell fraction (not recorded which). The chain joins TRBV2 to TRBJ2-1; 10 nucleotides match TRBD2. The sequence was collected from a male donor with ankylosing spondylitis. DNA for the CDR3: TGTGCCAGCAATGTTTTGCCTAGCGGGGGTGAGCAGTTCTTC. Its protein is CASNVLPSGGEQFF.